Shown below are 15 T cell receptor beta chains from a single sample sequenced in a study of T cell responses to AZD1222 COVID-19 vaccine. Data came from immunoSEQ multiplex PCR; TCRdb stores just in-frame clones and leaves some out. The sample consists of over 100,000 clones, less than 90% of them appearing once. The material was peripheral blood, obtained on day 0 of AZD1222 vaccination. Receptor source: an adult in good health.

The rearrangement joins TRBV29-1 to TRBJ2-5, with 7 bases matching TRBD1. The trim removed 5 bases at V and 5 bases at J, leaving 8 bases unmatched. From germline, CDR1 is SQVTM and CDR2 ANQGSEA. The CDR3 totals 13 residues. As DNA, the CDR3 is TGCAGCGTTTCTACAGGGGCTTGGGAGACCCAGTACTTC. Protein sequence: CSVSTGAWETQYF.

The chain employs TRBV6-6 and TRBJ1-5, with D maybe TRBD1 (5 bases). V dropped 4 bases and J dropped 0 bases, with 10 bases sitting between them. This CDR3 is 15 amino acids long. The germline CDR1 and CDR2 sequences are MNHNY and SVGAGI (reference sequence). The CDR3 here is CASSFQGNSNQPQHF. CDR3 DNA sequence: TGTGCCAGCAGTTTCCAGGGTAATAGCAATCAGCCCCAGCATTTT.

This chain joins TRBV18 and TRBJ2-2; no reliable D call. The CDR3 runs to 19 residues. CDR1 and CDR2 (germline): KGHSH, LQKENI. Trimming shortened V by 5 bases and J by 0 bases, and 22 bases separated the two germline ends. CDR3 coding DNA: TGTGCCAGCTCAAAACAACCCCAGACTGGCACCTCGAACACCGGGGAGCTGTTTTTT. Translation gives CASSKQPQTGTSNTGELFF.

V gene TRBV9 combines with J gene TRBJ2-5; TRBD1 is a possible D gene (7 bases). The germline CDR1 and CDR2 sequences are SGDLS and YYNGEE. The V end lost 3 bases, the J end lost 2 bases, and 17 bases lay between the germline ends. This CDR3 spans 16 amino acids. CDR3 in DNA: TGTGCCAGCAGCGCAGGCAGGGGGGCCCTTCAAGAGACCCAGTACTTC. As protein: CASSAGRGALQETQYF. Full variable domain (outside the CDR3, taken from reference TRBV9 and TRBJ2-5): DSGVTQTPKHLITATGQRVTLRCSPRSGDLSVYWYQQSLDQGLQFLIQYYNGEERAKGNILERFSAQQFPDLHSELNLSSLELGDSALYFCASSAGRGALQETQYFGPGTRLLVL.

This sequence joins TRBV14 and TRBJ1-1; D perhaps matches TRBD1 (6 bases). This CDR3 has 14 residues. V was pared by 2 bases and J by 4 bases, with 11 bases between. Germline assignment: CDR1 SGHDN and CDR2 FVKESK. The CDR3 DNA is TGTGCCAGCAGCCAAAGGGCAGGGGCCACTGAAGCTTTCTTT. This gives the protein CASSQRAGATEAFF.

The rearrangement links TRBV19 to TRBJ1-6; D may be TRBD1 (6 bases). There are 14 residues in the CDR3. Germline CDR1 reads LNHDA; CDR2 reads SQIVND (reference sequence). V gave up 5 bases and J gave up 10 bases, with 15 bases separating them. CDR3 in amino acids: CASSADRSGSPLHF. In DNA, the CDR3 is TGTGCCAGTAGTGCCGACAGGTCGGGGTCACCCCTCCACTTT. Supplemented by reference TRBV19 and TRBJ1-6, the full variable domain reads DGGITQSPKYLFRKEGQNVTLSCEQNLNHDAMYWYRQDPGQGLRLIYYSQIVNDFQKGDIAEGYSVSREKKESFPLTVTSAQKNPTAFYLCASSADRSGSPLHFGNGTRLTVT.

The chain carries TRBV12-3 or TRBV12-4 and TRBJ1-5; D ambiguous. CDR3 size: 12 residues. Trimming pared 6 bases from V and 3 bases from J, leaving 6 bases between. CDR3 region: CASSDFNQPQHF. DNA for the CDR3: TGTGCCAGCAGCGACTTCAATCAGCCCCAGCATTTT.

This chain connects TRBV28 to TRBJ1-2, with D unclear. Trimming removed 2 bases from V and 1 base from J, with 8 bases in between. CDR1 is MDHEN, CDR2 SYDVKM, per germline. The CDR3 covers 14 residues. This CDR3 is CASSLLESNYGYTF. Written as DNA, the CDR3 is TGTGCCAGCAGTTTACTAGAGAGTAACTATGGCTACACCTTC.

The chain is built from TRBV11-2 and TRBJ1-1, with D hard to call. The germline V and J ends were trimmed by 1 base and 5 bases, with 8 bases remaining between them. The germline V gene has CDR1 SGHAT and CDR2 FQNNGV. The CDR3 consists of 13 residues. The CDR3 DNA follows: TGTGCCAGCAGCTTAGGCTCCCGAACTGAAGCTTTCTTT. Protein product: CASSLGSRTEAFF.

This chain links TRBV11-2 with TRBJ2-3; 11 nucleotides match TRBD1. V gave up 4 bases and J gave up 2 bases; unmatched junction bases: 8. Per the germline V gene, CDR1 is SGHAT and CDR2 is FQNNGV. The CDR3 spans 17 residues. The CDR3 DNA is TGTGCCAGCAGCTCCGGGGGGACAGGGGGGTACACAGATACGCAGTATTTT. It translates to CASSSGGTGGYTDTQYF.

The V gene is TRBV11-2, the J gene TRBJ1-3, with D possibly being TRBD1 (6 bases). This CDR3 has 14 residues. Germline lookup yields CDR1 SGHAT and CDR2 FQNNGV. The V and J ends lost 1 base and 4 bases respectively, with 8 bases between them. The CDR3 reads CASSLVQGGNTIYF. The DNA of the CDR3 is TGTGCCAGCAGCTTAGTACAGGGAGGAAACACCATATATTTT.

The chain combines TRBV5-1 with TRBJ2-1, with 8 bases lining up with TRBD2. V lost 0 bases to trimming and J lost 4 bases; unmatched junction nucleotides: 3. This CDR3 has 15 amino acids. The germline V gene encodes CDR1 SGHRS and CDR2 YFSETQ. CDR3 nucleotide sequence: TGCGCCAGCAGCTTGGCGGGAGGGGAGTACAATGAGCAGTTCTTC. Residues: CASSLAGGEYNEQFF.

The CDR3 region is CASSLRGAGDKEQFF. Written as DNA, the CDR3 is TGTGCCAGTAGTCTCCGCGGGGCGGGGGATAAAGAGCAGTTCTTC. This sequence joins TRBV19 and TRBJ2-1; 7 nucleotides line up with TRBD2. The CDR3 contains 15 residues. Germline V CDR1 and CDR2: LNHDA, SQIVND (reference sequence). V lost 5 bases to trimming and J lost 10 bases; unmatched junction nucleotides: 14.

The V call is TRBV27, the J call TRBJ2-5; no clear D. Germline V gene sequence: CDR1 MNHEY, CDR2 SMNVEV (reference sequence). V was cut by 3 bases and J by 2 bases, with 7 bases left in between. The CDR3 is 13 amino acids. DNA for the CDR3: TGTGCCAGCAGTTTCATGGCACAAGAGACCCAGTACTTC. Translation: CASSFMAQETQYF.

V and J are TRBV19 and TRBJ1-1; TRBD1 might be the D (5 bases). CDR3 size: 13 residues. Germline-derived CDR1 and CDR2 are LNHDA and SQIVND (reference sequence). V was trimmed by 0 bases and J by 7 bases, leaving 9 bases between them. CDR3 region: CASSIDGTDEAFF. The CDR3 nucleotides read TGTGCCAGTAGTATAGATGGGACGGATGAAGCTTTCTTT. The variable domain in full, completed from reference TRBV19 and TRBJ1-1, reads DGGITQSPKYLFRKEGQNVTLSCEQNLNHDAMYWYRQDPGQGLRLIYYSQIVNDFQKGDIAEGYSVSREKKESFPLTVTSAQKNPTAFYLCASSIDGTDEAFFGQGTRLTVV.